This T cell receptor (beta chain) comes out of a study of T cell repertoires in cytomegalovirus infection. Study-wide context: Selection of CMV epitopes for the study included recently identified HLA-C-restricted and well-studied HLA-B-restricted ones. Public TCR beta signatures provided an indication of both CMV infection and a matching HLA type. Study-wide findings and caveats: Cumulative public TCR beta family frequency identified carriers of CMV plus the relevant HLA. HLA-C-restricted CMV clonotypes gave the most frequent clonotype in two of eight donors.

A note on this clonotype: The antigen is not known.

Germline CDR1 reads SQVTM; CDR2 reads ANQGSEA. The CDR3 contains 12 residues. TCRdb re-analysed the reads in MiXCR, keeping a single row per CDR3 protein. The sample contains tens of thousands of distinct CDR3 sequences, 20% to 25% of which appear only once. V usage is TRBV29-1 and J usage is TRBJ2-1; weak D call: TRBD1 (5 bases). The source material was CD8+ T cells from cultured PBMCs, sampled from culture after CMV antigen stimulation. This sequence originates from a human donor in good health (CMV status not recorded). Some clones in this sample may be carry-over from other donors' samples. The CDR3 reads CSADSTYNEQFF. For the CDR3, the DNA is TGCAGTGCCGACAGTACTTACAATGAGCAGTTCTTC.